The rows below give T cell receptor beta chains drawn from one sample of a study of T cell responses to AZD1222 COVID-19 vaccine. Generated by immunoSEQ multiplex PCR, the TCRdb table keeps only in-frame clones and is missing some. The profile shows tens of thousands of clones, over 75% of them singletons. The material was peripheral blood, obtained on day 0 of AZD1222 vaccination. The source of these receptors is an adult in good health. CDR3s include the opening cysteine and the closing phenylalanine or tryptophan. The D gene is left open where the match is weak. Part of the rows lack a size; the others show once, few, many or a class for expanded clones.

abundance,d_gene,v_gene,j_gene,CDR3aa,CDR3nt
NA,NA,TRBV14,TRBJ1-1,CASSQERARNTEAFF,TGTGCCAGCAGCCAAGAAAGGGCGAGGAACACTGAAGCTTTCTTT
NA,NA,TRBV27,TRBJ2-3,CASSLSSTFTDTQYF,TGTGCCAGCAGTTTATCATCCACCTTCACAGATACGCAGTATTTT
NA,NA,TRBV21-1,TRBJ2-6,CASSKQASGANVLTF,TGTGCCAGCAGCAAACAAGCCTCTGGGGCCAACGTCCTGACTTTC
few,NA,TRBV2,TRBJ1-1,CASSGSGGDLNTEAFF,TGTGCCAGCAGTGGATCGGGGGGGGACCTAAACACTGAAGCTTTCTTT
NA,NA,TRBV11-2,TRBJ1-1,CASSLWGGNTEAFF,TGTGCCAGCAGCTTATGGGGGGGTAACACTGAAGCTTTCTTT
NA,NA,TRBV7-8,TRBJ1-3,CASSLVVPIMAGAGNTIYF,TGTGCCAGCAGCTTAGTAGTCCCCATCATGGCAGGGGCTGGAAACACCATATATTTT
NA,TRBD1,TRBV5-4,TRBJ1-1,CASSWTGGHGEAFF,TGTGCCAGCAGCTGGACAGGAGGTCACGGTGAAGCTTTCTTT
NA,TRBD2,TRBV28,TRBJ2-3,CASRTAGGLIDTQYF,TGTGCCAGCAGGACAGCGGGGGGGCTTATAGATACGCAGTATTTT
NA,NA,TRBV28,TRBJ1-2,CASSLTSGHSNYGYTF,TGTGCCAGCAGTTTAACGTCGGGACATAGTAACTATGGCTACACCTTC
NA,TRBD1,TRBV2,TRBJ2-1,CASRSTGGSEQFF,TGTGCCAGCAGGAGTACAGGGGGCAGTGAGCAGTTCTTC
few,NA,TRBV14,TRBJ2-3,CASSRSRWTDTQYF,TGTGCCAGCAGCCGATCTAGATGGACAGATACGCAGTATTTT
NA,NA,TRBV10-3,TRBJ1-6,CAISAQNSPLHF,TGTGCCATCAGTGCCCAAAATTCACCCCTCCACTTT
NA,TRBD2,TRBV18,TRBJ2-7,CASSSKRGGGYEQYF,TGTGCCAGCTCTTCAAAGCGGGGGGGCGGATACGAGCAGTACTTC
NA,NA,TRBV5-6,TRBJ1-5,CASSAGQGGQPQHF,TGTGCCAGCAGCGCGGGCCAAGGGGGACAGCCCCAGCATTTT
NA,NA,TRBV27,TRBJ2-7,CASRSLSYEQYF,TGTGCCAGCAGGAGCCTCTCCTACGAGCAGTACTTC
NA,TRBD1,TRBV14,TRBJ2-7,CASRPTGQGALEQYF,TGTGCCAGCAGACCAACGGGACAGGGGGCGCTTGAGCAGTACTTC
NA,NA,TRBV5-8,TRBJ2-3,CASSPRLLQADTQYF,TGTGCCAGCAGTCCTAGACTACTTCAGGCAGATACGCAGTATTTT
NA,TRBD1,TRBV4-1,TRBJ1-3,CASSQGGQGGNTIYF,TGCGCCAGCAGCCAAGGGGGACAGGGTGGAAACACCATATATTTT
NA,TRBD1,TRBV2,TRBJ1-1,CASSGTGEGQAFF,TGTGCCAGCAGTGGGACAGGGGAAGGACAAGCTTTCTTT
NA,NA,TRBV19,TRBJ1-2,CASSIRANRRGGYGYTF,TGTGCCAGTAGTATTCGTGCAAATCGGAGAGGAGGGTATGGCTACACCTTC
NA,NA,TRBV11-3,TRBJ2-3,CASSLGTDTQYF,TGTGCCAGCAGCTTGGGCACAGATACGCAGTATTTT
NA,NA,TRBV5-1,TRBJ2-7,CASSLSPGSYEQYF,TGCGCCAGCAGCTTGTCCCCAGGGAGCTACGAGCAGTACTTC
NA,NA,TRBV5-4,TRBJ2-7,CASSLRPVGNYEQYF,TGTGCCAGCAGCTTGCGGCCAGTTGGTAACTACGAGCAGTACTTC
NA,NA,TRBV18,TRBJ1-3,CASSPSRGPSGNTIYF,TGTGCCAGCTCACCATCTAGGGGCCCTTCTGGAAACACCATATATTTT
NA,NA,TRBV6-4,TRBJ2-2,CASSEHGDTGELFF,TGTGCCAGCAGTGAACATGGGGACACCGGGGAGCTGTTTTTT
NA,NA,TRBV19,TRBJ1-1,CASSIWGNTEAFF,TGTGCCAGTAGTATTTGGGGGAACACTGAAGCTTTCTTT
NA,NA,TRBV4-1,TRBJ1-1,CASSQDGTNTEAFF,TGCGCCAGCAGCCAAGATGGCACGAACACTGAAGCTTTCTTT
NA,NA,TRBV4-1,TRBJ2-6,CASSQDSGSPSGANVLTF,TGCGCCAGCAGCCAAGATTCGGGGTCCCCCTCTGGGGCCAACGTCCTGACTTTC
NA,NA,TRBV7-9,TRBJ2-1,CASSLSLTGRSYNEQFF,TGTGCCAGCAGCTTATCGCTGACAGGGAGGTCCTACAATGAGCAGTTCTTC
NA,NA,TRBV18,TRBJ1-1,CASSPTGMNTEAFF,TGTGCCAGCTCACCTACAGGGATGAACACTGAAGCTTTCTTT
NA,TRBD1,TRBV15,TRBJ2-7,CATSRYRGNEQYF,TGTGCCACCAGCAGATACAGGGGCAACGAGCAGTACTTC
NA,NA,TRBV5-4,TRBJ1-6,CASSFQHSPLHF,TGTGCCAGCAGCTTTCAACATTCACCCCTCCACTTT
NA,NA,TRBV2,TRBJ1-2,CASSESPGNYGYTF,TGTGCCAGCAGTGAATCTCCCGGTAACTATGGCTACACCTTC
NA,TRBD1,TRBV11-2,TRBJ1-2,CASSSWDRANYGYTF,TGTGCCAGCAGCTCATGGGACAGGGCTAACTATGGCTACACCTTC
NA,NA,TRBV5-6,TRBJ1-6,CASSLGWEGYSPLHF,TGTGCCAGCAGCTTGGGATGGGAAGGGTATTCACCCCTCCACTTT
NA,NA,TRBV25-1,TRBJ1-2,CASAGGALSEGYGYTF,TGTGCCAGCGCGGGGGGAGCACTTTCTGAAGGCTATGGCTACACCTTC
few,NA,TRBV30,TRBJ1-1,CAWSVNPSSGKAFF,TGTGCCTGGAGTGTAAATCCCAGTTCCGGGAAAGCTTTCTTT